Below, 20 T cell receptor beta chains from the same sample are listed, as sequenced in a study of Ad26.COV2.S vaccination and SARS-CoV-2 variants. Treatment: some 20 received Ad26.COV2.S at low or high dose, single or two shots; roughly five received placebo; per-sample allocation not given. Sample collection was performed on day 63 after the first vaccine or placebo injection. TCRdb keeps only in-frame clones here, not all; method: immunoSEQ multiplex PCR. The data contain some 290,000 clones, 86% of them seen just once; the ten biggest clones take up roughly 1.9%. Specimen: peripheral blood, collected in a trial of Ad26.COV2.S vaccine versus placebo. The receptors derive from a person aged 18-60 years who received the Ad26.COV2.S COVID-19 vaccine or a placebo.

The chain uses TRBV30 and TRBJ1-5; D may be TRBD1 (5 bases). This CDR3 contains 14 residues. The V gene lost 2 bases and the J gene lost 7 bases, with 15 bases spanning the gap. CDR1 is GTSNPN, CDR2 SVGIG, per germline (reference sequence). CDR3 sequence (DNA): TGTGCCTGGAGTTTGTGGGGCAACCAACAGCCCCAGCATTTT. Translated, it gives CAWSLWGNQQPQHF.

The rearrangement uses TRBV5-1 and TRBJ2-1; D not certain. The CDR3 length is 13 residues. V shed 3 bases and J shed 5 bases, with 9 bases lying between them. Germline V gene data show CDR1 as SGHRS and CDR2 as YFSETQ. CDR3 bases: TGCGCCAGCAGCTCGCCACCGGACAATGAGCAGTTCTTC. Its protein product is CASSSPPDNEQFF.

The gene calls are TRBV7-6 and TRBJ1-1; no clear D gene. Deletions cut 1 base from V and 1 base from J, with 7 bases between. The CDR3 sequence is 14 residues long. CDR1 SGHVS and CDR2 FNYEAQ come from the germline V gene. The CDR3 DNA is TGTGCCAGCAGCTTAGGGACCCCGAACACTGAAGCTTTCTTT. This translates into CASSLGTPNTEAFF. Filled out from reference TRBV7-6 and TRBJ1-1, the complete variable domain reads GAGVSQSPRYKVTKRGQDVALRCDPISGHVSLYWYRQALGQGPEFLTYFNYEAQQDKSGLPNDRFSAERPEGSISTLTIQRTEQRDSAMYRCASSLGTPNTEAFFGQGTRLTVV.

This rearrangement joins TRBV7-2 to TRBJ1-4, with TRBD1 identical over 9 bases. This CDR3 comprises 14 residues. Trimming cost V 5 bases and J 2 bases; bases outside gene matches: 0. In germline, CDR1 is SGHTA, CDR2 FQGNSA. CDR3 residues: CASSGTGTNEKLFF. The CDR3 DNA reads as TGTGCCAGCAGCGGGACAGGGACTAATGAAAAACTGTTTTTT.

This sequence joins TRBV5-4 and TRBJ2-6, with D unresolved. V lost 4 bases to trimming and J lost 0 bases, with 5 bases between them. The germline gives CDR1 SGHNT, CDR2 YYREEE (reference sequence). The length of the CDR3 is 14 residues. CDR3 sequence: CASSPGSGANVLTF. The CDR3 coding sequence is TGTGCCAGCAGCCCCGGCTCTGGGGCCAACGTCCTGACTTTC. Full variable domain (remainder filled in from reference TRBV5-4 and TRBJ2-6): ETGVTQSPTHLIKTRGQQVTLRCSSQSGHNTVSWYQQALGQGPQFIFQYYREEENGRGNFPPRFSGLQFPNYSSELNVNALELDDSALYLCASSPGSGANVLTFGAGSRLTVL.

This clone was detected only a few times. This chain joins TRBV24-1 and TRBJ2-1, with unresolved D. Trimming pared 1 base from V and 4 bases from J, leaving 13 bases between. In germline, CDR1 is KGHDR, CDR2 SFDVKD. This CDR3 has 16 amino acids. The CDR3, as DNA: TGTGCCACCAGTGATTTCTGCAGCCAGGTATACAATGAGCAGTTCTTC. Protein sequence: CATSDFCSQVYNEQFF.

The chain employs TRBV18 and TRBJ2-1; tentatively, D is TRBD1 (6 bases). The CDR3 length is 14 residues. The ends were cut back, 2 bases at V and 5 bases at J, with 10 bases in the middle. Germline CDR1 is KGHSH and CDR2 is LQKENI. The CDR3 nucleotides read TGTGCCAGCTCACCAAGGGGGTGGGACAATGAGCAGTTCTTC. Its translation: CASSPRGWDNEQFF.

The chain's CDR3 is CASSPDPRQPQHF. CDR3 nucleotide sequence: TGTGCCAGCAGTCCCGACCCCCGTCAGCCCCAGCATTTT. The chain uses TRBV12-3 or TRBV12-4 and TRBJ1-5, with D unresolved. Trimming took off 5 bases at V and 6 bases at J, with 11 bases between the two ends. The CDR3 contains 13 residues.

The chain couples TRBV5-1 to TRBJ1-2, with TRBD1 matching over 10 bases. V lost 2 bases, J lost 3 bases, and 4 bases stayed unmatched. This CDR3 contains 15 residues. Germline V gene sequence: CDR1 SGHRS, CDR2 YFSETQ. DNA of the CDR3: TGCGCCAGCAGCTTTGCGACAGGGGGCCACTATGGCTACACCTTC. The encoded protein is CASSFATGGHYGYTF.

This clone was counted a single time. The chain uses TRBV5-1 and TRBJ2-7; D perhaps matches TRBD1 (5 bases). V dropped 2 bases and J dropped 0 bases, with 9 bases sitting between them. This CDR3 spans 14 amino acids. The V gene's germline CDR1 is SGHRS and CDR2 YFSETQ. CDR3 region: CASSFVDSSYEQYF. The CDR3 DNA sequence: TGCGCCAGCAGCTTTGTTGACAGCTCCTACGAGCAGTACTTC.

V and J are TRBV6-6 and TRBJ1-2, with no clear D. Deletions cut 5 bases from V and 4 bases from J, with 11 bases between. The CDR3 has 13 residues. Germline V gene lookup returns CDR1 MNHNY and CDR2 SVGAGI (reference sequence). The CDR3 coding sequence is TGTGCCAGCAGTCCCAGTGTAGGCTATGGCTACACCTTC. Protein product: CASSPSVGYGYTF.

J is TRBJ1-2 and V is TRBV18; 7 bases match TRBD1. From germline, CDR1 is KGHSH and CDR2 LQKENI. This CDR3 spans 14 amino acids. V lost 3 bases and J lost 4; bases outside the gene matches: 5. The CDR3 DNA is TGTGCCAGCTCACCCGACAGGGACCCCTATGGCTACACCTTC. It codes for CASSPDRDPYGYTF.

The chain has TRBV10-1 and TRBJ1-1; 9 bases are shared with TRBD1. CDR3 length: 10 amino acids. Germline loops: CDR1 WNHNN, CDR2 SYGVQD (reference sequence). V lost 6 bases to trimming and J lost 12 bases; unmatched junction nucleotides: 2. CDR3 DNA sequence: TGCGCCAGCAGACAGGGGGCGACTTTCTTT. This encodes CASRQGATFF.

J is TRBJ1-5 and V is TRBV30; possibly TRBD1 for D (5 bases). V shed 2 bases and J shed 5 bases, with 25 bases lying between them. The V gene's germline CDR1 is GTSNPN and CDR2 SVGIG (reference sequence). This CDR3 comprises 18 residues. The CDR3 reads CAWSTGLVRAGIDQPQHF. CDR3 nucleotides: TGTGCCTGGAGTACGGGCCTCGTTCGGGCAGGGATCGATCAGCCCCAGCATTTT.

This rearrangement joins TRBV30 to TRBJ2-1; 8 nucleotides agree with TRBD2. The CDR3 runs 15 residues. The V gene end was trimmed by 3 bases and the J gene end by 5 bases; junction bases not matched to a gene: 9. Germline loops: CDR1 GTSNPN, CDR2 SVGIG (reference sequence). CDR3 protein: CAWRPGLAGDNEQFF. In DNA form, the CDR3 reads TGTGCCTGGAGACCTGGACTAGCCGGAGACAATGAGCAGTTCTTC.

Remarks on this clone: The same CDR3 arises from other DNA sequences in this sample as well. The V and J genes are TRBV18 and TRBJ2-5, with D uncertain. Trimming stripped 2 bases from V and 1 base from J, with 5 bases between. This CDR3 contains 13 residues. From germline, CDR1 is KGHSH and CDR2 LQKENI. The CDR3 coding sequence is TGTGCCAGCTCACCAGGCATCCAAGAGACCCAGTACTTC. The encoded protein is CASSPGIQETQYF.

The chain is built from TRBV7-6 and TRBJ1-1; D not certain. The CDR3 consists of 14 residues. Looked up from germline, CDR1 is SGHVS and CDR2 is FNYEAQ. The V gene lost 5 bases and the J gene lost 0 bases, with 10 bases spanning the gap. CDR3 protein: CASSVQNMNTEAFF. For the CDR3, the DNA is TGTGCCAGCAGCGTACAGAATATGAACACTGAAGCTTTCTTT.

The chain combines TRBV9 with TRBJ2-1; 7 nucleotides agree with TRBD2. The CDR3 consists of 13 residues. J gave up 7 bases and V 3 bases, and 4 bases lay outside the gene matches. The germline gives CDR1 SGDLS, CDR2 YYNGEE. DNA for the CDR3: TGTGCCAGCAGCGCCGACGGGAGGAATGAGCAGTTCTTC. It yields the protein CASSADGRNEQFF.

The chain uses TRBV7-2 and TRBJ1-5; 10 nucleotides match TRBD1. The CDR3 spans 15 residues. V shed 2 bases and J 4 bases; nucleotides not matched to a gene: 2. Germline CDR1 reads SGHTA; CDR2 reads FQGNSA. This CDR3 is CASSLPGQGNQPQHF. CDR3 DNA sequence: TGTGCCAGCAGCTTACCGGGACAGGGGAATCAGCCCCAGCATTTT. The full variable domain, its missing parts supplied by reference TRBV7-2 and TRBJ1-5, is GAGVSQSPSNKVTEKGKDVELRCDPISGHTALYWYRQSLGQGLEFLIYFQGNSAPDKSGLPSDRFSAERTGGSVSTLTIQRTQQEDSAVYLCASSLPGQGNQPQHFGDGTRLSIL.

Note on this clone: Other nucleotide sequences from this sample produce the same CDR3. In DNA form, the CDR3 reads TGTGCCAGCAGTTATGGGAGTAATCAGCCCCAGCATTTT. Its protein product is CASSYGSNQPQHF. The chain has TRBV6-2 or TRBV6-3 and TRBJ1-5; the D is unclear. Looked up from germline, CDR1 is MNHEY and CDR2 is SVGEGT. The CDR3 extends over 13 amino acids. Trimming shortened V by 3 bases and J by 4 bases, and 7 bases separated the two germline ends.